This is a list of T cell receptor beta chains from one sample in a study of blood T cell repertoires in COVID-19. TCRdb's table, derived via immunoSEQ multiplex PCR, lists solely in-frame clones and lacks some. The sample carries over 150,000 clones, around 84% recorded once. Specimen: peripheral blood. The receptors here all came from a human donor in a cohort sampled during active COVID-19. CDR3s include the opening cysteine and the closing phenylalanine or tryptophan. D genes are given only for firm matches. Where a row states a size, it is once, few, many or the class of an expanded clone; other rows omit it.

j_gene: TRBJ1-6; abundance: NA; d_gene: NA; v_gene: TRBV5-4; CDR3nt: TGTGCCAGCAGCTTCGACAGTCAATATAATTCACCCCTCCACTTT; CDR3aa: CASSFDSQYNSPLHF
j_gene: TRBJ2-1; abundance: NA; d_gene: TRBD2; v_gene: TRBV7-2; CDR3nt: TGTGCCAGCAGCGATGATCCGGGACTAGAAGCCTACAATGAGCAGTTCTTC; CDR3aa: CASSDDPGLEAYNEQFF
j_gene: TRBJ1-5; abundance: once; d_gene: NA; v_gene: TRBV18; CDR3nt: TGTGCCAGCTCACTGAGGGAAAGCAATCAGCCCCAGCATTTT; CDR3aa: CASSLRESNQPQHF
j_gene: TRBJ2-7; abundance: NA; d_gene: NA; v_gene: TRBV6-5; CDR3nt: TGTGCCAGCAGTTACTCACAGAACACATACGAGCAGTACTTC; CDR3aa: CASSYSQNTYEQYF
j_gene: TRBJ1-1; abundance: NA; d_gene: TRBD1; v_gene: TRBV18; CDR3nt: TGTGCCAGCTCACAGGGGGCTGGGAACACTGAAGCTTTCTTT; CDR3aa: CASSQGAGNTEAFF
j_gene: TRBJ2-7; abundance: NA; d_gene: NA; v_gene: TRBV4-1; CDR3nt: TGCGCCAGCAGCCAAGACACAGGGCTAGCCTCCTACGAGCAGTACTTC; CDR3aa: CASSQDTGLASYEQYF
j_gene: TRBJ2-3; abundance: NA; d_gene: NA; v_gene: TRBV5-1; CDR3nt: TGCGCCAGCAGCCGCGGACAGTCAGATACGCAGTATTTT; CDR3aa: CASSRGQSDTQYF
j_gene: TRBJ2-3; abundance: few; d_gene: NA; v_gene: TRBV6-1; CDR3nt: TGTGCCAGCAGTGAAGCTAACACAGATACGCAGTATTTT; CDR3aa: CASSEANTDTQYF
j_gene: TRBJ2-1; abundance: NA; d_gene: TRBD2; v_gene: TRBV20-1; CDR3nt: TGCAGTGCCATAGCGGGGATCGAGCAGTTCTTC; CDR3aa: CSAIAGIEQFF
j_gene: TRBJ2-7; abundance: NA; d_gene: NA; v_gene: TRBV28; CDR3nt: TGTGCCAGCTCCTGGGGCTTCTCCTACGAGCAGTACTTC; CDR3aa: CASSWGFSYEQYF